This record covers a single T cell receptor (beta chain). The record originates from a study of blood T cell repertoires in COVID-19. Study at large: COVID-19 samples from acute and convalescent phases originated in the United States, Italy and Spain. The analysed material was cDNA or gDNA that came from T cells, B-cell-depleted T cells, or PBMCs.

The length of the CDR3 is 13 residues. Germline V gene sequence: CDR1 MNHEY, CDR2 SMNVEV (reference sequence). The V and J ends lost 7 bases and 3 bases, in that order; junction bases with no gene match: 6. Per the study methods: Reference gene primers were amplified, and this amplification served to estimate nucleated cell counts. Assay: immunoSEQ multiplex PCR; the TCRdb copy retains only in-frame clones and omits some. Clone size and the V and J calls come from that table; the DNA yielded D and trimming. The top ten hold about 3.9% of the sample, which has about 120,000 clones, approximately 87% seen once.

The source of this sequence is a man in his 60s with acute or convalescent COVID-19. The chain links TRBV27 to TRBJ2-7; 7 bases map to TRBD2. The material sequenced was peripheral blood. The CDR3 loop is CASKGLGYYEQYF. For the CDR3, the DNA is TGTGCCAGCAAAGGACTAGGCTACTACGAGCAGTACTTC.